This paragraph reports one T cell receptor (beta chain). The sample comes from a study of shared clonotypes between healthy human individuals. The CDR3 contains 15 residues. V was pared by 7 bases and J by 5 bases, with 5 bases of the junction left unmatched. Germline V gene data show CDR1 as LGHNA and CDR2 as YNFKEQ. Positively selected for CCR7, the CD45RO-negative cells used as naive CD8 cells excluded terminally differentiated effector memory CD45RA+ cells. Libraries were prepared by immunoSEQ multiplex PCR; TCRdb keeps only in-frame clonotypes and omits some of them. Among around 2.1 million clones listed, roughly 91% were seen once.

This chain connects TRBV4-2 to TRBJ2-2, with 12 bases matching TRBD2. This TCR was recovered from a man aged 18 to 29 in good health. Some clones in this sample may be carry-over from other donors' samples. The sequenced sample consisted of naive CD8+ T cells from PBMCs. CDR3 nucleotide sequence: TGTGCCAGCATCCCCCTAGCGGGAGGGACCGGGGAGCTGTTTTTT. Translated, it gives CASIPLAGGTGELFF.